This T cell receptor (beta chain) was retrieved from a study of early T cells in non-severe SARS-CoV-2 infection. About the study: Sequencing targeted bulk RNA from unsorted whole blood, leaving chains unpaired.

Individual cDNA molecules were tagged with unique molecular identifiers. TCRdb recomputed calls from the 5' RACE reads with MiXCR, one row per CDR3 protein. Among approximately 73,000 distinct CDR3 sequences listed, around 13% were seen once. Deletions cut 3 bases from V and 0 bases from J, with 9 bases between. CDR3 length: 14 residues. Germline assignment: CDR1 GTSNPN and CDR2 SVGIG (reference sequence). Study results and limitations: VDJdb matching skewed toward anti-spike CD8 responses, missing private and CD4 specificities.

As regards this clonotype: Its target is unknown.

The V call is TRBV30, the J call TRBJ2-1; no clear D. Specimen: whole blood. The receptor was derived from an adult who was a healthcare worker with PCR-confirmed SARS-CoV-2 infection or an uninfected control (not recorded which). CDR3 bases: TGTGCCTGGAGGCCCCTGAGCTCCTACAATGAGCAGTTCTTC. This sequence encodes CAWRPLSSYNEQFF.